This T cell receptor beta chain is drawn from a study of blood T cell repertoires in COVID-19. Study-level information: Whether acute or convalescent, the COVID-19 samples came from the United States, Italy and Spain. Sources were T cells, B-cell-depleted T cells, or PBMCs; the material itself was cDNA or gDNA.

Only a few counts were recorded for this clone. CDR3 length: 13 amino acids. Germline assignment: CDR1 MNHEY and CDR2 SVGAGI. J lost 4 bases, V lost 10 bases, and 5 bases had no gene match. Authors' processing steps: Amplified reference gene primers provided the basis for estimating nucleated cell counts. The protocol was immunoSEQ multiplex PCR, while the TCRdb copy is restricted to in-frame clones and leaves out a portion. Clone size and the V and J calls come from that table; the DNA yielded D and trimming. The sample records roughly 130,000 clones, more than 60% being singletons. The TCR was taken from a man between 50 and 59 years old with acute or convalescent COVID-19. Sequenced material: peripheral blood. The V gene is TRBV6-5, the J gene TRBJ2-7; 12 bases fit TRBD1. CDR3 amino acids: CATRGQGAYEQYV. CDR3 DNA: TGTGCCACCAGGGGACAGGGGGCTTACGAGCAGTACGTC.